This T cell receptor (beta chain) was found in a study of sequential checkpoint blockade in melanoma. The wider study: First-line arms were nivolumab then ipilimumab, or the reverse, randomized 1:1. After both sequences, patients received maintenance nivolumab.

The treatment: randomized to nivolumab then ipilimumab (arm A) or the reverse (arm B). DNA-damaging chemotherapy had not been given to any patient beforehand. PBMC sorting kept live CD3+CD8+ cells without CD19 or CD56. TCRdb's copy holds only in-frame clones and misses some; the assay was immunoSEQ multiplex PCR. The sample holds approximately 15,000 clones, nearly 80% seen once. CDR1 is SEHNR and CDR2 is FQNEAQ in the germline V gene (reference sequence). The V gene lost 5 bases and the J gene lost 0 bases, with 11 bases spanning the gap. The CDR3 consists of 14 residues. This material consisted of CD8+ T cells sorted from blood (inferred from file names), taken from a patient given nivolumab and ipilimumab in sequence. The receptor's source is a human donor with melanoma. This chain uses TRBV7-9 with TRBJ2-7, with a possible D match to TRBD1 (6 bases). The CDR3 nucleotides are TGTGCCAGCAGCCTCGGACAGAGCTCCTACGAGCAGTACTTC. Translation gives CASSLGQSSYEQYF.